The next 14 T cell receptor beta chains were all read from a single sample in a study of T cell responses to AZD1222 COVID-19 vaccine. Using immunoSEQ multiplex PCR, the repertoire was profiled, and TCRdb retains in-frame clones only, with some absent. The top ten hold 3% to 3.5% of the sample, which has about 150,000 clones, around 89% seen once. Sequencing was performed on peripheral blood, taken on day 0 of AZD1222 vaccination. The receptors were sampled from an adult in good health.

This chain connects TRBV3-1 (or the pseudogene TRBV3-2) to TRBJ1-2, with D possibly matching TRBD1 (5 bases). The length of the CDR3 is 13 residues. Germline V CDR1 and CDR2: LGHDT, YNNKEL (reference sequence). Trimming removed 3 bases from V and 4 bases from J, with 9 bases in between. The CDR3 coding sequence is TGTGCCAGCAGCCACGGTGACAGCTATGGCTACACCTTC. Residues: CASSHGDSYGYTF.

The DNA for the CDR3 is TGTGCCAGCAGCCCACTGGGACAGGTTGACACTGAAGCTTTCTTT. It yields the protein CASSPLGQVDTEAFF. V and J are TRBV13 and TRBJ1-1, with 8 nucleotides matching TRBD1. The CDR3 is made up of 15 amino acids. The V gene end was trimmed by 5 bases and the J gene end by 3 bases; junction bases not matched to a gene: 8. CDR1 is PRHDT and CDR2 is FYEKMQ in the germline V gene (reference sequence).

V gene TRBV11-2 combines with J gene TRBJ2-7; 9 positions agree with TRBD1. The CDR3 covers 16 residues. Germline CDR1 SGHAT, CDR2 FQNNGV. V lost 1 base and J lost 2; bases outside the gene matches: 6. The CDR3 protein is CASSLAGQGRTYEQYF. The CDR3 DNA reads as TGTGCCAGCAGCTTAGCGGGACAGGGCCGGACCTACGAGCAGTACTTC.

The chain combines TRBV6-1 with TRBJ1-5; D gene ambiguous. Germline V gene sequence: CDR1 MNHNS, CDR2 SASEGT. V dropped 5 bases and J dropped 0 bases, with 8 bases sitting between them. This CDR3 region has 14 residues. CDR3 sequence: CASSSRNSNQPQHF. The CDR3 DNA follows: TGTGCCAGCAGTTCCAGAAATAGCAATCAGCCCCAGCATTTT.

The CDR3 loop reads CASSSLPNGYTF. CDR3 sequence (DNA): TGTGCCAGCAGCAGCCTCCCTAATGGCTACACCTTC. The V and J genes are TRBV3-1 (or the pseudogene TRBV3-2) and TRBJ1-2; D is undetermined. V shed 5 bases and J shed 6 bases, with 10 bases lying between them. The CDR3 is 12 amino acids. Per the germline V gene, CDR1 is LGHDT and CDR2 is YNNKEL (reference sequence).

In its sample, this clone was seen once. The CDR3 loop reads CASSDRGLTEAFF. In nucleotides, the CDR3 is TGTGCCAGTAGCGACAGGGGGCTCACTGAAGCTTTCTTT. J is TRBJ1-1 and V is TRBV19; TRBD1 matches 10 bases. V gave up 6 bases and J gave up 4 bases; unmatched junction bases: 2. Germline CDR1 and CDR2: LNHDA and SQIVND (reference sequence). The CDR3 contains 13 residues.

A word on this clone: At one boundary the junction diverges from the germline segment, which might be a read error. The gene calls are TRBV10-3 and TRBJ2-2; D is perhaps TRBD1 (6 bases). Germline CDR1 ENHRY, CDR2 SYGVKD. This CDR3 has 16 residues. The CDR3 DNA follows: TGTGCCATCACTGAGTATGGGGGCGAAAACACCGGGGAGCTGTTTTTT. Its protein is CAITEYGGENTGELFF.

The chain is built from TRBV7-2 and TRBJ1-1; D is perhaps TRBD1 (6 bases). Between the trimmed V and J ends, which lost 2 bases and 8 bases, there was a span of 12 bases. CDR3 length equals 13 residues. The germline V gene has CDR1 SGHTA and CDR2 FQGNSA. The CDR3 DNA follows: TGTGCCAGCAGCTTATTGTTCGGACAGGAAGCTTTCTTT. Its translation is CASSLLFGQEAFF.

This chain joins TRBV4-2 and TRBJ2-3; D call uncertain. The CDR3 loop spans 13 amino acids. Trimming stripped 4 bases from V and 0 bases from J, with 5 bases between. Germline CDR1 LGHNA, CDR2 YNFKEQ. The CDR3 nucleotides are TGTGCCAGCAGCCTCTTTAGCACAGATACGCAGTATTTT. It encodes CASSLFSTDTQYF.

The chain joins TRBV6-5 to TRBJ1-1, with 9 positions matching TRBD1. Germline CDR1 and CDR2: MNHEY and SVGAGI. V dropped 2 bases and J dropped 6; count of bases not matched to a gene: 10. The CDR3 length is 16 residues. The CDR3 loop is CASSYIIGTGSSEAFF. CDR3 nucleotides: TGTGCCAGCAGTTACATTATTGGGACAGGGTCTTCTGAAGCTTTCTTT.

The J gene is TRBJ1-1, the V gene TRBV5-8; D is unresolved. V lost 1 base and J lost 5, with 6 bases in between. Germline CDR1 is SGHTS and CDR2 is YDEGEE. The CDR3 is 12 amino acids. The CDR3 loop reads CASSLLRTEAFF. CDR3 coding DNA: TGTGCCAGCAGCTTGCTGCGAACTGAAGCTTTCTTT. Using reference TRBV5-8 and TRBJ1-1 for the parts outside the CDR3, the full variable domain is EAGVTQSPTHLIKTRGQQATLRCSPISGHTSVYWYQQALGLGLQFLLWYDEGEERNRGNFPPRFSGRQFPNYSSELNVNALELEDSALYLCASSLLRTEAFFGQGTRLTVV.

This clone was observed a handful of times. The chain employs TRBV4-1 and TRBJ2-7; TRBD1 aligns across 9 bases. Per germline, CDR1 MGHRA and CDR2 YSYEKL. This CDR3 spans 18 amino acids. After removal of 1 base from V and 2 bases from J, the junction contained 12 bases not matched to a gene. The CDR3 here is CASSQAGTGTGRAYEQYF. As DNA, the CDR3 is TGCGCCAGCAGCCAAGCGGGGACAGGGACGGGCCGGGCCTACGAGCAGTACTTC.

The rearrangement joins TRBV6-1 to TRBJ1-6; D is perhaps TRBD1 (5 bases). V shed 2 bases and J shed 11 bases, with 16 bases lying between them. The length of the CDR3 is 15 residues. Germline CDR1 MNHNS, CDR2 SASEGT. The DNA of the CDR3 is TGTGCCAGCAGTGAATCGGTAGGGGCGAAAGCACCCCTCCACTTT. Amino acid sequence: CASSESVGAKAPLHF.

A single count supports this clone. The V gene is TRBV2, the J gene TRBJ2-1, with D perhaps given as TRBD1 or TRBD2 (6 bases each). CDR1 and CDR2 from the germline V gene are SNHLY and FYNNEI. V was cut by 6 bases and J by 10 bases, with 16 bases left in between. The CDR3 covers 13 residues. CDR3 sequence (DNA): TGTGCCAGCAGGGCCGGGGGCATAGGGGAGCAGTTCTTC. It is translated as CASRAGGIGEQFF.